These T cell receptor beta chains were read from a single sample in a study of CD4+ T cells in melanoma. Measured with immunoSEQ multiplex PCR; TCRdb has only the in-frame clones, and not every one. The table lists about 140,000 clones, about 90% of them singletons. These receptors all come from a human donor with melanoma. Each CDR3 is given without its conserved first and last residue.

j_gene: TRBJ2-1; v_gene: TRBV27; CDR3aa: ASSSIGAQSNEQF
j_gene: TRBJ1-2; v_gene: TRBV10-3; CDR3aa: AISEPTTGSYGYT
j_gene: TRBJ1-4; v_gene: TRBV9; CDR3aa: ASSPRPEATNEKLF
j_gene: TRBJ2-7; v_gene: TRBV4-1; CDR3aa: ASRQHRGNITYEQY
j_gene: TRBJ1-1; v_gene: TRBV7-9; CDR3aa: ASHLGGMNTEAF
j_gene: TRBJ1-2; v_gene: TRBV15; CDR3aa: ATSRDRDRDSSNYGYT
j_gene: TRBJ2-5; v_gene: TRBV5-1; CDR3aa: ASSHGLAGVGETQY
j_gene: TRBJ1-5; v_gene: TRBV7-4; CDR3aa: ASSLGCGSSNQPQH
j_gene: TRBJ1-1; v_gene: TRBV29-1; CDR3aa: SVDGKNTEAF
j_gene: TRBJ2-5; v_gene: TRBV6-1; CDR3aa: ASSELASTQY
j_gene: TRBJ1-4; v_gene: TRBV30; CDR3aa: AWTPGRSEKLF
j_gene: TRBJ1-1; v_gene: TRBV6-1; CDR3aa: ASEGRAGAEAF
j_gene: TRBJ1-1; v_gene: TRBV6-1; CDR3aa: ASSKQGVNTEAF
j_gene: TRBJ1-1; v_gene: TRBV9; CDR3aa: ASSSQQGPNTEAF
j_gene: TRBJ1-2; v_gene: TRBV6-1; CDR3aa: ASTFTGTGDYGYT
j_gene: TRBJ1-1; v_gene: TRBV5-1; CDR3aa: ASSSNTGAGTEAF
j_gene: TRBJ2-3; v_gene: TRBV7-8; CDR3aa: ASSPSRGLGTDTQY
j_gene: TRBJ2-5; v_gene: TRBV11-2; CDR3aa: ASSQLATETQY
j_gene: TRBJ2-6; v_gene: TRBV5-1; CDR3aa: ASSLQSDGANVLT
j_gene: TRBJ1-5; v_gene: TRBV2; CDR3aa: ASSASGGPNQPQH
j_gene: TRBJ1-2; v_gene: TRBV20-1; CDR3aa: SATQEYGYT
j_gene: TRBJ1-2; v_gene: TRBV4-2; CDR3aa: ASSQRDRGYYGYT
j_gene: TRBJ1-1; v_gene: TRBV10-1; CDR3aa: ASSSGQVETEAF
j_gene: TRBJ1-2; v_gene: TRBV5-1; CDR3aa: ASSSPPGQGNYGYT
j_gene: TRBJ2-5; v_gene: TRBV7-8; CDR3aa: ASSPSGSRSGETQY
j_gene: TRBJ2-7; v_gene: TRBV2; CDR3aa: ASNQVRDEQY
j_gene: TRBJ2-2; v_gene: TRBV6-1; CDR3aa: ASSASRQGRGTGELF
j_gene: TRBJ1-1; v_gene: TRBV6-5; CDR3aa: ASSYFDRVNTEAF
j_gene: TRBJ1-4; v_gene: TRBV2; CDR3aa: ASSEWEGRKLF
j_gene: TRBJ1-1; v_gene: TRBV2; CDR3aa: ASSESRDKGTEAF
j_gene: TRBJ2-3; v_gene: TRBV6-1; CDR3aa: ASSPTGGTDTQY
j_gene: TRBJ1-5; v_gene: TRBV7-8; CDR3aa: ASSSRRGDRGNQPQH